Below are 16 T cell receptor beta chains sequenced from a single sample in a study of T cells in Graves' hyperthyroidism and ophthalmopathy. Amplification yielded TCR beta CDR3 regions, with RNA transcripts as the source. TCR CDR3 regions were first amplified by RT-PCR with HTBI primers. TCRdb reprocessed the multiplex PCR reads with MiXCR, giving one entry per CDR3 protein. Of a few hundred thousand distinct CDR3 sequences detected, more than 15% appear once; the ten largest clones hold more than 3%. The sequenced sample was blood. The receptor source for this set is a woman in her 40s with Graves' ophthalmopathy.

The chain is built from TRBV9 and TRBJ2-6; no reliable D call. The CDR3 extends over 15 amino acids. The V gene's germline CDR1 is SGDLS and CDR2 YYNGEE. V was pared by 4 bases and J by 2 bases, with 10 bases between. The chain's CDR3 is CASSPPQAGANVLTF. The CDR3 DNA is TGTGCCAGCAGCCCTCCTCAAGCTGGGGCCAACGTCCTGACTTTC.

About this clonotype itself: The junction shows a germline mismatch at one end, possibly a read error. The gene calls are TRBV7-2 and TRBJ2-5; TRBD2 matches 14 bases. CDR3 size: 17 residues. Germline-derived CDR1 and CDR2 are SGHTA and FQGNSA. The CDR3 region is CASSLGLAGDLQETQCF. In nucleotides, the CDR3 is TGTGCCAGCAGCTTGGGACTAGCGGGGGACCTACAAGAGACCCAGTGCTTC.

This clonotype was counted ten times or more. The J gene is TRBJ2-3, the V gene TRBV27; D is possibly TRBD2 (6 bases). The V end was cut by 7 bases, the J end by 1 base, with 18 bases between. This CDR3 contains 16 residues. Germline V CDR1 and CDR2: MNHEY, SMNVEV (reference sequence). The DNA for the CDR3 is TGTGCCAGCACCTCTCCCGAGGCGGGGCGCACAGATACGCAGTATTTT. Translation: CASTSPEAGRTDTQYF.

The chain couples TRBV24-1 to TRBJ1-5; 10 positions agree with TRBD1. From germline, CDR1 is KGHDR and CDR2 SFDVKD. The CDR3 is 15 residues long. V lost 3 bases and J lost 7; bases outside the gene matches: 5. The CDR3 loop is CATSDGTGEAQPQHF. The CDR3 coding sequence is TGTGCCACCAGTGATGGGACAGGGGAGGCCCAGCCCCAGCATTTT.

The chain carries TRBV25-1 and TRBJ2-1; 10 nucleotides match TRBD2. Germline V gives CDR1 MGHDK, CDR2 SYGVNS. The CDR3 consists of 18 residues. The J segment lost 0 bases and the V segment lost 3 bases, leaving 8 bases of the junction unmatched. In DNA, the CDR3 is TGTGCCAGCAGTGACACGGGAGCGGGAGGGCGCTCCTACAATGAGCAGTTCTTC. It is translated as CASSDTGAGGRSYNEQFF.

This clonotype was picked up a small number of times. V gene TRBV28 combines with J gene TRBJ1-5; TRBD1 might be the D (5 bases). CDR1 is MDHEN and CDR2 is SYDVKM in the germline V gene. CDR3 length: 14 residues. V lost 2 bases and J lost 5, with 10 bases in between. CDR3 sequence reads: CASSLRTRYQPQHF. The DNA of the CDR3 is TGTGCCAGCAGTTTAAGGACACGGTATCAGCCCCAGCATTTT.

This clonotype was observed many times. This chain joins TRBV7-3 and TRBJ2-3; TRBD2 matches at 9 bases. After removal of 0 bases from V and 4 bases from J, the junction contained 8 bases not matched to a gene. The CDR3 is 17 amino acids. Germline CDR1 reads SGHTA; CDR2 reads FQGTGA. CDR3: CASSLTGSGSISDTQYF. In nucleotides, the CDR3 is TGTGCCAGCAGCTTAACGGGTAGCGGGAGTATCTCAGATACGCAGTATTTT.

The CDR3 DNA sequence: TGTGCCAGCAGTGAGCTAACATGGTATAGCAATCAGCCCCAGCATTTT. This translates into CASSELTWYSNQPQHF. V usage is TRBV6-1 and J usage is TRBJ1-5; no clear D. CDR1 and CDR2 from the germline V gene are MNHNS and SASEGT. This CDR3 comprises 16 residues. V lost 3 bases, J lost 0 bases, and 12 bases lay in between.

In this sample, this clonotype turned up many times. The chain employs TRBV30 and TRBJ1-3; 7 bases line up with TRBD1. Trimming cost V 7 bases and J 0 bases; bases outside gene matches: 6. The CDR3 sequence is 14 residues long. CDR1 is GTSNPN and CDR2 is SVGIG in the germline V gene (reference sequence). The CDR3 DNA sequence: TGTGCCTTGAATCGGGACAGCTCTGGAAACACCATATATTTT. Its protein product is CALNRDSSGNTIYF.

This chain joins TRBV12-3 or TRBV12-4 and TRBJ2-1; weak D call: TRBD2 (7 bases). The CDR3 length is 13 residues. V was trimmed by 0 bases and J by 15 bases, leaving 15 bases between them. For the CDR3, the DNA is TGTGCCAGCAGTTTAGCGCCTAGGGGGGGCGGGTTCTTC. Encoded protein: CASSLAPRGGGFF.

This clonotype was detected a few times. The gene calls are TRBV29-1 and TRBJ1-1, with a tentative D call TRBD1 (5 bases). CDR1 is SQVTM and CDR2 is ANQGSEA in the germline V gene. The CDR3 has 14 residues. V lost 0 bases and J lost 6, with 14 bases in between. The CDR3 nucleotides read TGCAGCGTTGAAGAGATTCAGGGCCTGGCTGAAGCTTTCTTT. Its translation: CSVEEIQGLAEAFF.

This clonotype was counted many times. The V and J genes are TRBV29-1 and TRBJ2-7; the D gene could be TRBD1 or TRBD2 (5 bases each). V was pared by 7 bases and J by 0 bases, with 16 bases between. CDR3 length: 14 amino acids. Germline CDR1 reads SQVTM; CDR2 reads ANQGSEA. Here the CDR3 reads CSARGAGSSYEQYF. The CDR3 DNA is TGCAGCGCCCGGGGCGCCGGAAGCTCCTACGAGCAGTACTTC.

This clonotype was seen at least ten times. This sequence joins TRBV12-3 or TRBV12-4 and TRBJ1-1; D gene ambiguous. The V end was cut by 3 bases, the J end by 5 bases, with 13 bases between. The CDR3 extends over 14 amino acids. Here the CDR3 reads CASSFGRAGTEAFF. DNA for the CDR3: TGTGCCAGCAGTTTCGGTAGGGCGGGGACTGAAGCTTTCTTT.

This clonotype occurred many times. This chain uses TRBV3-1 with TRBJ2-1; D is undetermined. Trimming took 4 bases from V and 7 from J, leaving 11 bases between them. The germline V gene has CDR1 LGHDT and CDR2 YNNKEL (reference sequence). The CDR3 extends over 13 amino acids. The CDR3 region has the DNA TGTGCCAGCAGCCGAGGCCCCCTTAATGAGCAGTTCTTC. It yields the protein CASSRGPLNEQFF.

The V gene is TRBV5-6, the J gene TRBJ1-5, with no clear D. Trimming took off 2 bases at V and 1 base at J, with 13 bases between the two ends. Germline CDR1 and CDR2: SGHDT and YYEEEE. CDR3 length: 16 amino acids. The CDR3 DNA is TGTGCCAGCAGCTTCTGGGGTACGGAAAGCAATCAGCCCCAGCATTTT. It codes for CASSFWGTESNQPQHF.

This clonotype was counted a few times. CDR3 sequence reads: CASRSGQGLAFF. CDR3 in DNA: TGTGCCAGCAGGTCGGGACAGGGGCTGGCTTTCTTT. The J gene is TRBJ1-1, the V gene TRBV6-1; TRBD1 agrees at 10 bases. The CDR3 has 12 amino acids. CDR1 is MNHNS and CDR2 is SASEGT in the germline V gene. V lost 6 bases and J lost 11; bases outside the gene matches: 6.